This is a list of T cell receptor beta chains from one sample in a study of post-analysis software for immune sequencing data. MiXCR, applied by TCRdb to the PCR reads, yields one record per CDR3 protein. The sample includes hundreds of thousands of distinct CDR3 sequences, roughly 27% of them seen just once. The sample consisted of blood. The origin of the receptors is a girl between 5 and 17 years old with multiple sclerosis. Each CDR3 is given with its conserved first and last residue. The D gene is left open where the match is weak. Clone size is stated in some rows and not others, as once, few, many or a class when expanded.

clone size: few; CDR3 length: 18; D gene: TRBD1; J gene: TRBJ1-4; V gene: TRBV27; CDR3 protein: CASGRDWDRGGNNEKLFF; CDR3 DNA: TGTGCCAGCGGACGTGACTGGGACAGGGGGGGAAATAATGAAAAACTGTTTTTT
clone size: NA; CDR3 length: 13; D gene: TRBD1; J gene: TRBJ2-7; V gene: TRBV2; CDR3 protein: CARGTGMSYEQYF; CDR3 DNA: TGTGCCAGGGGGACAGGGATGTCCTACGAGCAGTACTTC
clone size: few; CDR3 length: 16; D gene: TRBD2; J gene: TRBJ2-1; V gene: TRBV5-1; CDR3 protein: CASSFRPGTSDNEQFF; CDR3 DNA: TGCGCCAGCAGCTTCCGCCCCGGGACTAGCGACAATGAGCAGTTCTTC
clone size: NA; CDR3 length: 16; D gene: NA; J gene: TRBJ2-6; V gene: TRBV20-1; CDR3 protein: CSARQGKGSGANVLTF; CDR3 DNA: TGCAGTGCTAGACAGGGGAAGGGCTCTGGGGCCAACGTCCTGACTTTC
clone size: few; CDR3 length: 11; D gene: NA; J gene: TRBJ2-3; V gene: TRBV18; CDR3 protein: CAERGEDTQYF; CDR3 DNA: TGTGCCGAGCGCGGGGAGGATACGCAGTATTTT
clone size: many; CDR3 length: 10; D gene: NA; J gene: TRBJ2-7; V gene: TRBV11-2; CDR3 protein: CASSLYEQYF; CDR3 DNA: TGTGCCAGCAGCCTCTACGAGCAGTACTTC
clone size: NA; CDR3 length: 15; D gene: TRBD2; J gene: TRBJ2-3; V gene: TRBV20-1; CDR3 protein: CSARPGGRIPDTQYF; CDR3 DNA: TGCAGTGCTAGACCGGGCGGGAGAATCCCAGATACGCAGTATTTT
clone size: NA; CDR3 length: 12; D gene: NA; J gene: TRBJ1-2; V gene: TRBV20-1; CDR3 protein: CSAREEVLGYTF; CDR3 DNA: TGCAGTGCTAGAGAGGAGGTACTCGGCTACACCTTC
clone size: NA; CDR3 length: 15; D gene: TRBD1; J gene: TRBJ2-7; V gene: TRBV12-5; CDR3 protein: CASGCGTGINYEQYF; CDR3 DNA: TGTGCTAGTGGTTGCGGGACAGGGATTAACTACGAGCAGTACTTC
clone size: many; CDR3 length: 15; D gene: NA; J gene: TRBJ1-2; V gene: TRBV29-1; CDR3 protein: CSVLNPGFGGHGYTF; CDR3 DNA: TGCAGCGTTCTCAACCCCGGCTTTGGGGGGCACGGCTACACCTTC
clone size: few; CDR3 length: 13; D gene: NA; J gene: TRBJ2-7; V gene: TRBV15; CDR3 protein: CATSRDIKLEQYF; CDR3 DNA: TGTGCCACCAGCAGGGATATAAAGCTCGAGCAGTACTTC
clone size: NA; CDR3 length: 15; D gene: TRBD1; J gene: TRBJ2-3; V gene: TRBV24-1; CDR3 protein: CATSSGTGSPDTQYF; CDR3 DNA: TGTGCCACCAGTTCCGGGACAGGGTCCCCAGATACGCAGTATTTT
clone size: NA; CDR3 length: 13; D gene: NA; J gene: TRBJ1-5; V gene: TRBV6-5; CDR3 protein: CASRRGANQPQHF; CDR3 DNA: TGTGCCAGCAGACGGGGGGCCAATCAGCCCCAGCATTTT
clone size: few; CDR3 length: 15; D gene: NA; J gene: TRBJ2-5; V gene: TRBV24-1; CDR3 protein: CATSSGRLWQETQYF; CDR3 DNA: TGTGCCACCAGTTCTGGACGATTGTGGCAAGAGACCCAGTACTTC